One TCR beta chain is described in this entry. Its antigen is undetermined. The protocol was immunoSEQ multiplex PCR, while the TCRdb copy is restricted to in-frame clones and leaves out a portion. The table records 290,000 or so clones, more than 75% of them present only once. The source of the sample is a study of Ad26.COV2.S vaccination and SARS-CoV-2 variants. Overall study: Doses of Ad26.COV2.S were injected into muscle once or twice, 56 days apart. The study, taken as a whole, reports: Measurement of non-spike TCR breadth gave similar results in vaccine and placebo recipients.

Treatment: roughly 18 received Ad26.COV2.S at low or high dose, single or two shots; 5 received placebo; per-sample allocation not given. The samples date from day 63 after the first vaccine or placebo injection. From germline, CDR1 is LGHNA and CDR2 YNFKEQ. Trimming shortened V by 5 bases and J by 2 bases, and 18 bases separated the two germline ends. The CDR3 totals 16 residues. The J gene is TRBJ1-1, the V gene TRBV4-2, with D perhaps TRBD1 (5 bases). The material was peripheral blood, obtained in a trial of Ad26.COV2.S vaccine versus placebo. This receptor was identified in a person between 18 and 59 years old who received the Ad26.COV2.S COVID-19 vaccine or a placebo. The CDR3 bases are TGTGCCAGCAGCAAAGGGCAGGGTACGGGCAACACTGAAGCTTTCTTT. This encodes CASSKGQGTGNTEAFF.